The source of this T cell receptor (beta chain) is a study of monozygotic twins with inflammatory bowel disease (dated by TCRdb to the late 2010s). Study-level background: The full study comprised around 28 monozygotic twin pairs: nine German pairs (four IBD-concordant, five IBD-discordant) and 19 IBD-discordant Danish pairs. The search for disease-associated traits relied mainly on comparing IBD patients with their genetically identical healthy co-twins within discordant pairs. Each individual had, on average, about 151 000 unique TCRalpha sequences and 181 000 unique TCRbeta sequences available for analysis.

From each donor, a roughly 2.5 ml peripheral blood sample was collected into PAXgene tubes and stored at -80 degrees C. Without any T cell sorting, total RNA was extracted from whole blood using the PAXgene blood miRNA kit on an automated QIAcube. Peripheral blood from monozygotic twin pairs, either concordant or discordant for inflammatory bowel disease, underwent deep TCRalpha and TCRbeta repertoire profiling that used unique molecular barcoding. Smoking habits were recorded for all twin pairs, and each individual was classified as a current, former or never smoker. Receptor libraries were prepared by 5' RACE. Each TCR library was prepared from about 3.5 ug of total RNA. cDNA was synthesized with SMARTScribe reverse transcriptase in eight separate reactions per sample. During cDNA synthesis, template switching introduced unique molecular identifiers that contained a 6-nucleotide sample barcode. Two nested PCRs of about 17 and 10 cycles amplified the TCRalpha and TCRbeta cDNA, and bead purification followed each PCR. Before amplification, cDNA was treated with uracil DNA-glycosylase and purified using the QIAquick PCR purification kit. The second PCR added Illumina TruSeq-compatible adapters along with sample-specific barcodes. Library quality and concentration were checked on TapeStation and Qubit, and libraries were pooled at around 5 ng each. Sequencing of the pooled libraries was done on an Illumina HiSeq2500 single-index Rapid Run using custom sequencing primers and 2 x 100 bp reads. Turning to the authors' computational methods: MiGEC version 1.2.6 was used for UMI-based consensus assembly to correct PCR and sequencing errors. V(D)J alignment, clonotype assembly and CDR3 extraction were performed with MiXCR version 2.1.1. To normalise gene usage, clonotype sharing and MAIT/NKT TCR abundance, the analysis used the top 1000, 10 000 and 20 000 clonotypes per sample. After downsampling to 27 000 UMIs, diversity was calculated as the inverse Simpson index using the vegan R package. Paired Mann-Whitney U tests were applied to discordant twin pairs, and Benjamini-Hochberg correction was used for multiple testing. TCRdb reprocessed the reads, and each CDR3 protein sequence is entered once, without DNA. The V and J calls and clone size are TCRdb's, not the authors'. In this sample's table one finds about 440,000 distinct CDR3 sequences. Approximately 2.4% of the sample is in the top ten clones.

Note on this clonotype: What antigen it recognizes has not been identified.

CDR3 length: 15 amino acids, cysteine to phenylalanine. The protein alone is recorded here. As encoded in the germline V gene, CDR1 is SGHRS while CDR2 is YFSETQ. Paper-wide results and their limitations: Differing immunosuppressive treatments among patients may have added background noise and inter-individual variability to the repertoires. TCRbeta repertoire diversity, by inverse Simpson index, was decreased in IBD patients compared with their healthy co-twins. The results gave no support for a single strong signal or clonotype linked to IBD. IBD patients shared fewer clonotypes with other individuals than healthy twins did, most markedly in patients showing signs of disease activity. Concordant and discordant twins showed no difference in repertoire similarity, possibly because of limited statistical power. The analysis was unable to tell different T cell subtypes apart.

This receptor chain uses TRBV5-1 and TRBJ2-3. Sequencing was done on a sample of blood. The sequence derives from a human donor with ulcerative colitis or Crohn's disease, or a healthy co-twin of an affected twin (not recorded which). CDR3 region: CASSSVGVGTDTQYF.